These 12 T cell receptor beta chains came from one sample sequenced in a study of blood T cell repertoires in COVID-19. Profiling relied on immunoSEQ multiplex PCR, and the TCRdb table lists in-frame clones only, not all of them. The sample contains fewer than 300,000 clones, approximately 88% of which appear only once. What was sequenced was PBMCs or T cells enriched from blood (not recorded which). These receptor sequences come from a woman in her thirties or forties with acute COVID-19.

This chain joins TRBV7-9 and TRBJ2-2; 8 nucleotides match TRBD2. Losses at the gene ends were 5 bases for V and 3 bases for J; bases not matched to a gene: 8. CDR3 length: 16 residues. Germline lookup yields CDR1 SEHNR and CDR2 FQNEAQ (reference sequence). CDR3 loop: CASSTPWREDTGELFF. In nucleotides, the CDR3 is TGTGCCAGCAGCACCCCCTGGCGGGAGGACACCGGGGAGCTGTTTTTT.

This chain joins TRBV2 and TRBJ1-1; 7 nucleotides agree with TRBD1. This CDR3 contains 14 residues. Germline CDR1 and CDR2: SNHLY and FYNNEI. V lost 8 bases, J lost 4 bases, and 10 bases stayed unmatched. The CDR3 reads CASPLRGGGTEAFF. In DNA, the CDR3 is TGTGCCAGCCCCCTCAGAGGGGGCGGCACTGAAGCTTTCTTT.

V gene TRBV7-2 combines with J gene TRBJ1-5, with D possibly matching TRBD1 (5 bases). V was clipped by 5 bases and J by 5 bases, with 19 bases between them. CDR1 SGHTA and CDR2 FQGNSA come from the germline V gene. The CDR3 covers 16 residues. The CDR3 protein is CASSLGFGHTDQPQHF. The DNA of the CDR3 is TGTGCCAGCAGCCTCGGATTTGGACATACCGATCAGCCCCAGCATTTT.

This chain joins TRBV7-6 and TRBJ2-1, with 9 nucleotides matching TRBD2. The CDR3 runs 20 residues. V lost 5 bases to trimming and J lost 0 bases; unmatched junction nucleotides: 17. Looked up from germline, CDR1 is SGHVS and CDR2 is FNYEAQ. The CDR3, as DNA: TGTGCCAGCAGCCCCTCGGCGGGAGCGGGAGGCTCGAGCTCCTACAATGAGCAGTTCTTC. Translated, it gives CASSPSAGAGGSSSYNEQFF.

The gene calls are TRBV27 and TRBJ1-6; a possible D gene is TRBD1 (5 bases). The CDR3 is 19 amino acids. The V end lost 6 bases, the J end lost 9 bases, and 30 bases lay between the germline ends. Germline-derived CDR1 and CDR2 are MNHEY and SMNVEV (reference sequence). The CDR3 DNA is TGTGCCAGCAGACCCCGGGGGGGGAGAAGCTTTTTGGTCAGTTCACCCCTCCACTTT. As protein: CASRPRGGRSFLVSSPLHF.

DNA of the CDR3: TGTGCCAGCTCCCCTGCGGGGAGGGTCGACACTGAAGCTTTCTTT. Its translation is CASSPAGRVDTEAFF. J is TRBJ1-1 and V is TRBV18; D is ambiguous. Per germline, CDR1 KGHSH and CDR2 LQKENI. There are 15 residues in the CDR3. Trimming took 6 bases from V and 3 from J, leaving 17 bases between them.

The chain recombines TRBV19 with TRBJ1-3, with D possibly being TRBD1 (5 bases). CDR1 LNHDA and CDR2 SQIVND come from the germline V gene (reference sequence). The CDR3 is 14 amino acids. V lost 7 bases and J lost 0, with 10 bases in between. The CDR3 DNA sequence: TGTGCCAGTACGGAACAGGCCTCTGGAAACACCATATATTTT. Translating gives CASTEQASGNTIYF.

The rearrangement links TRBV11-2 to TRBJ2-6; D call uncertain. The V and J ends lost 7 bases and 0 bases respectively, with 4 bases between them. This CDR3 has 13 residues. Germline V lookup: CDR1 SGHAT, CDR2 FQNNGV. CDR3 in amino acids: CASTLSGANVLTF. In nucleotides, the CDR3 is TGTGCCAGCACCCTCTCTGGGGCCAACGTCCTGACTTTC. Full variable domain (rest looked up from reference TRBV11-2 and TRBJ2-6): EAGVAQSPRYKIIEKRQSVAFWCNPISGHATLYWYQQILGQGPKLLIQFQNNGVVDDSQLPKDRFSAERLKGVDSTLKIQPAKLEDSAVYLCASTLSGANVLTFGAGSRLTVL.

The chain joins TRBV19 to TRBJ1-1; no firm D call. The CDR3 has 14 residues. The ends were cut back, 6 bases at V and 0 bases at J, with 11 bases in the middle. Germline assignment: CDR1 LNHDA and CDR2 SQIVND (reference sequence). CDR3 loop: CASRVTVMNTEAFF. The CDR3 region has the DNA TGTGCCAGTAGGGTAACAGTTATGAACACTGAAGCTTTCTTT.

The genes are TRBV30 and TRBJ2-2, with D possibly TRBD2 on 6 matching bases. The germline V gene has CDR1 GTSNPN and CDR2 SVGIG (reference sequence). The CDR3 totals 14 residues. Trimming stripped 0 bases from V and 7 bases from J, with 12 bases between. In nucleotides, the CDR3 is TGTGCCTGGAGTGTAAGCGTGGGAGGCGGGGAGCTGTTTTTT. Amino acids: CAWSVSVGGGELFF.

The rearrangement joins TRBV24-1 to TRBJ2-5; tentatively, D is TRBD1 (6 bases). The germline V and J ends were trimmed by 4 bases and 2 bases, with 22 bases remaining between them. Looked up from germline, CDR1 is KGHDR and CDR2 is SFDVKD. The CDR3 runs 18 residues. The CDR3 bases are TGTGCCACCAGTGACCGACCCCATAAAACAGGGAAACAAGAGACCCAGTACTTC. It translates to CATSDRPHKTGKQETQYF.

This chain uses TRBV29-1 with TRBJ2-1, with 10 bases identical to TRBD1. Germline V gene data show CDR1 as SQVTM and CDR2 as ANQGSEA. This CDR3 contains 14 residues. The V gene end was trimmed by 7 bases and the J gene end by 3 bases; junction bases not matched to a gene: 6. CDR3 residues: CSANRDRGYNEQFF. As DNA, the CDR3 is TGCAGCGCAAACCGGGACAGGGGCTACAATGAGCAGTTCTTC.